A selection of T cell receptor beta chains follows, all from one sample in a study of shared clonotypes between healthy human individuals. The protocol was immunoSEQ multiplex PCR, while the TCRdb copy is restricted to in-frame clones and leaves out a portion. The data show about 1.1 million clones, with roughly 77% seen just once and 0.89% held by the top ten. Specimen: memory CD4+ T cells from PBMCs. These receptors all come from a man younger than 30 in good health. Some clones in this sample may be carry-over from other donors' samples. Each CDR3 is given with its conserved first and last residue. D genes are given only for firm matches. Clone size is shown for a subset of rows, as once, few, many or a class of expanded clone.

V gene	D gene	J gene	clone size	CDR3 protein	CDR3 DNA
TRBV6-1	NA	TRBJ1-1	few	CASSAGRAEAFF	TGTGCCAGCAGTGCGGGCAGGGCTGAAGCTTTCTTT
TRBV6-5	NA	TRBJ1-1	NA	CASTSRGNTEAFF	TGTGCCAGCACCTCCCGGGGGAACACTGAAGCTTTCTTT
TRBV30	TRBD1	TRBJ1-4	many	CAWGPQTGLREKLFF	TGTGCCTGGGGCCCCCAGACAGGGCTTAGGGAAAAACTGTTTTTT
TRBV28	TRBD1	TRBJ1-2	NA	CASSVDRGLGYTF	TGTGCCAGCAGTGTGGACAGGGGGCTTGGCTACACCTTC
TRBV5-1	NA	TRBJ2-3	NA	CASSPQGIWTDTQYF	TGCGCCAGCAGCCCGCAGGGGATATGGACAGATACGCAGTATTTT
TRBV7-3	TRBD2	TRBJ2-1	NA	CASSLGGRLSYNEQLF	TGTGCCAGCAGCTTGGGAGGGAGGTTGTCCTACAATGAGCAGCTCTTC
TRBV28	TRBD1	TRBJ2-5	once	CASSLMGQQETQYF	TGTGCCAGCAGTTTAATGGGACAGCAAGAGACCCAGTACTTC
TRBV28	TRBD2	TRBJ2-7	NA	CASSTLAGSISYEQYF	TGTGCCAGCAGTACACTAGCGGGGTCGATTTCCTACGAGCAGTACTTC
TRBV2	TRBD1	TRBJ1-1	NA	CASRKTGTGNTEAFF	TGTGCCAGCAGGAAAACGGGGACAGGGAACACTGAAGCTTTCTTT
TRBV5-4	TRBD1	TRBJ2-5	NA	CASSAGQGRQETQYF	TGTGCCAGCAGCGCGGGACAGGGGAGACAAGAGACCCAGTACTTC
TRBV4-3	NA	TRBJ2-3	NA	CASSQGSGSGLGDTQYF	TGCGCCAGCAGCCAAGGTTCGGGCAGCGGGCTGGGAGATACGCAGTATTTT
TRBV5-4	NA	TRBJ2-7	NA	CASSPGLASYEQYF	TGTGCCAGCAGCCCCGGGCTAGCGAGTTACGAGCAGTACTTC
TRBV25-1	TRBD1	TRBJ1-1	NA	CASSGAPGQGNTEAFF	TGTGCCAGCAGCGGAGCCCCGGGACAGGGTAACACTGAAGCTTTCTTT
TRBV6-1	TRBD1	TRBJ2-5	NA	CAGWGTGRKTQYF	TGTGCCGGCTGGGGGACAGGGCGGAAGACCCAGTACTTC
TRBV5-1	NA	TRBJ2-7	NA	CASSPGVQALYEQYF	TGCGCCAGCAGCCCGGGCGTACAGGCGCTTTACGAGCAGTACTTC
TRBV5-4	NA	TRBJ2-7	NA	CASSFGGISYEQYF	TGTGCCAGCAGCTTCGGAGGAATTTCCTACGAGCAGTACTTC
TRBV10-1	TRBD1	TRBJ1-1	NA	CATSNMIGTEIMNTEAFF	TGCGCCACCAGTAATATGATAGGGACAGAGATAATGAACACTGAAGCTTTCTTT